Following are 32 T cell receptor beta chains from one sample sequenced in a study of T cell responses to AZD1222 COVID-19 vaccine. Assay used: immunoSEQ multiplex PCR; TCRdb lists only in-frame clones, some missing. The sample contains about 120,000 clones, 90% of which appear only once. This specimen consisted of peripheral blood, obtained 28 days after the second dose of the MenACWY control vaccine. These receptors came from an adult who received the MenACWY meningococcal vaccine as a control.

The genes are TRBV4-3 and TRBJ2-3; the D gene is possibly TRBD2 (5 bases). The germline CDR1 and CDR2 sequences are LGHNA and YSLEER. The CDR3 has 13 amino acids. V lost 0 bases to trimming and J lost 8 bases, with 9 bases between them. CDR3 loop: CASSQEERTTQYF. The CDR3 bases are TGCGCCAGCAGCCAAGAGGAGCGGACTACGCAGTATTTT.

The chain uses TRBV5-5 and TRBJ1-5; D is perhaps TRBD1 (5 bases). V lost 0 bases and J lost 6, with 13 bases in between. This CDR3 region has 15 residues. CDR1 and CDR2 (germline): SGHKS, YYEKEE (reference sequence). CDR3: CASSLDVGHGQPQHF. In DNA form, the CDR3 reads TGTGCCAGCAGCTTGGATGTGGGGCATGGTCAGCCCCAGCATTTT.

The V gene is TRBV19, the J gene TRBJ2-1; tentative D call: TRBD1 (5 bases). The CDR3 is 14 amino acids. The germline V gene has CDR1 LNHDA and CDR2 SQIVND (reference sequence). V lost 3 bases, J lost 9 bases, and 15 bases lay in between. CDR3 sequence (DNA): TGTGCCAGTAGTATCCAAGGGGAAAGGGGTGAGCAGTTCTTC. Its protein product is CASSIQGERGEQFF.

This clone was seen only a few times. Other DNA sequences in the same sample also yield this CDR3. The CDR3 DNA is TGTGCCACCAGAGGCACAGATACGCAGTATTTT. Translating gives CATRGTDTQYF. The V call is TRBV24-1, the J call TRBJ2-3; D not certain. CDR3 length: 11 residues. CDR1 and CDR2 (germline): KGHDR, SFDVKD. V lost 7 bases to trimming and J lost 1 base, with 2 bases between them.

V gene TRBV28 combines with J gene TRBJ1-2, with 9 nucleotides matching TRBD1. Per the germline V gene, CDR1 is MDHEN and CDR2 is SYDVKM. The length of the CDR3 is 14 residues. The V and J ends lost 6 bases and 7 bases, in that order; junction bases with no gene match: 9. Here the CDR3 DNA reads TGTGCCAGCAGAGGGACAGGGTGGAAAGGTGGCTACACCTTC. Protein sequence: CASRGTGWKGGYTF.

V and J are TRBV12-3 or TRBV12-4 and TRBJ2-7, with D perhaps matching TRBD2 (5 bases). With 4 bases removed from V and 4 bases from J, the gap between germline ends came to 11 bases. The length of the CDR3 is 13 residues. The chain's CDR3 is CASSYGLEYEQYF. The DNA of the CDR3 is TGTGCCAGCAGTTATGGACTGGAGTACGAGCAGTACTTC.

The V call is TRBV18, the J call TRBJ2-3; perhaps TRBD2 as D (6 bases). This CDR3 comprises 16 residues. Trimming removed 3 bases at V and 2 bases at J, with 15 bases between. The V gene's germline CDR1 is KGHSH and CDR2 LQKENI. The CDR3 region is CASSPNGGGDTDTQYF. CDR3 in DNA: TGTGCCAGCTCACCGAACGGTGGCGGGGACACAGATACGCAGTATTTT. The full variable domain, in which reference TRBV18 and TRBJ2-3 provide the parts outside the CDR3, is NAGVMQNPRHLVRRRGQEARLRCSPMKGHSHVYWYRQLPEEGLKFMVYLQKENIIDESGMPKERFSAEFPKEGPSILRIQQVVRGDSAAYFCASSPNGGGDTDTQYFGPGTRLTVL.

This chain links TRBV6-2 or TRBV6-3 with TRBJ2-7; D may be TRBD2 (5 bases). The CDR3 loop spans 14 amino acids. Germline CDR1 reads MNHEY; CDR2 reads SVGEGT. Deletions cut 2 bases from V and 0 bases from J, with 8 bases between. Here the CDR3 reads CASSYAGLSYEQYV. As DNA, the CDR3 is TGTGCCAGCAGTTACGCAGGACTCTCCTACGAGCAGTACGTC.

The CDR3 nucleotides are TGTGCCTCCCGAAGCGAGGGATCTAATGAAAAACTGTTTTTT. It specifies CASRSEGSNEKLFF. V usage is TRBV10-3 and J usage is TRBJ1-4, with D hard to call. Trimming removed 11 bases at V and 3 bases at J, with 16 bases between. CDR3 length: 14 amino acids. Germline V CDR1 and CDR2: ENHRY, SYGVKD.

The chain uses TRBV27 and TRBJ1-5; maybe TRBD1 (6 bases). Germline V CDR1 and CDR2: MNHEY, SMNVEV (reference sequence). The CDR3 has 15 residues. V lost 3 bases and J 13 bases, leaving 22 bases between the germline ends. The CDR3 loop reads CASSFIPTGGGRQHF. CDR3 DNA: TGTGCCAGCAGTTTCATACCGACCGGCGGGGGCCGACAGCATTTT.

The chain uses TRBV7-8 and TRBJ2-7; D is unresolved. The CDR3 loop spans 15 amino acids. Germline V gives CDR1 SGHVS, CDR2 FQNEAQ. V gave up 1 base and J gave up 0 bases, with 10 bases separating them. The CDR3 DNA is TGTGCCAGCAGCTTAGAGTCAGGCAGCTCCTACGAGCAGTACGTC. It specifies CASSLESGSSYEQYV.

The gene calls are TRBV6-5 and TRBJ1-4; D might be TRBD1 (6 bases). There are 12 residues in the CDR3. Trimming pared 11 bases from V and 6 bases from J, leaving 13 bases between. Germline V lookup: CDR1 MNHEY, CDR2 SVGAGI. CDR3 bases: TGTGCCGGACAACAGGGACATGAAAAACTGTTTTTT. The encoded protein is CAGQQGHEKLFF.

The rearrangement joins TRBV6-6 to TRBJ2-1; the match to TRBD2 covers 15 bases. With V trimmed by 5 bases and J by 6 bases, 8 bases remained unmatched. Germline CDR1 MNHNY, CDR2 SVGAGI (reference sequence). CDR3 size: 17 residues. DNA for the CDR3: TGTGCCAGCAGTCCTCGGACTAGCGGGGGGGCCGGCAATGAGCAGTTCTTC. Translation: CASSPRTSGGAGNEQFF.

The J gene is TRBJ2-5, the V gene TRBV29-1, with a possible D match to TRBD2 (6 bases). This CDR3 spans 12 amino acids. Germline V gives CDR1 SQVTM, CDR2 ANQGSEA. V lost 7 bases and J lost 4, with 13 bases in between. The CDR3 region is CSAGPAGETQYF. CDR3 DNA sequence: TGCAGCGCCGGACCAGCGGGAGAGACCCAGTACTTC.

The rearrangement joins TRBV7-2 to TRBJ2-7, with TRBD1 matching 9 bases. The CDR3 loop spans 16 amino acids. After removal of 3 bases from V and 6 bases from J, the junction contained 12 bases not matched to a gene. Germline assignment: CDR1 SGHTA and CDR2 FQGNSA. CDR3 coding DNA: TGTGCCAGCAGCTTTACCCCCCAGACAGGGGGAAGCGAGCAGTACTTC. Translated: CASSFTPQTGGSEQYF.

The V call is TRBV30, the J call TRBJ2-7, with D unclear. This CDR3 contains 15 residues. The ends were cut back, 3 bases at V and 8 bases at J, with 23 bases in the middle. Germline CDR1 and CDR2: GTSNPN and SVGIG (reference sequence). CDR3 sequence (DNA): TGTGCCTGGAGCCCACGGACCCCGGACCGGCTACAGCAGTACTTC. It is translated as CAWSPRTPDRLQQYF.

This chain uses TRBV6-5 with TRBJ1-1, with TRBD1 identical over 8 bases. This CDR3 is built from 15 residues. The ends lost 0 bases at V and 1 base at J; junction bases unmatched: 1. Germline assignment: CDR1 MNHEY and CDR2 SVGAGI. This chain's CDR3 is CASSYSGQGNTEAFF. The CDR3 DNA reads TGTGCCAGCAGTTACTCCGGACAGGGGAACACTGAAGCTTTCTTT.

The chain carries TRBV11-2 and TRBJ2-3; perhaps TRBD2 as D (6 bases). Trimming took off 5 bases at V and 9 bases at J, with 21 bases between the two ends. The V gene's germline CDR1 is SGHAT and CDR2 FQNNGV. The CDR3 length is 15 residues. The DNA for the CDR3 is TGTGCCAGCAGCCCATCTCCGGCTCAGGCGGGAACGCAGTATTTT. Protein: CASSPSPAQAGTQYF.

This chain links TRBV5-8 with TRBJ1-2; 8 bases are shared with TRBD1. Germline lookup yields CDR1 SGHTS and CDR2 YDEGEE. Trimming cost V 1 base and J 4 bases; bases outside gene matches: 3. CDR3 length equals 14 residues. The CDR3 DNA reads TGTGCCAGCAGCTTGACAGGGGGAGGCTATGGCTACACCTTC. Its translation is CASSLTGGGYGYTF.

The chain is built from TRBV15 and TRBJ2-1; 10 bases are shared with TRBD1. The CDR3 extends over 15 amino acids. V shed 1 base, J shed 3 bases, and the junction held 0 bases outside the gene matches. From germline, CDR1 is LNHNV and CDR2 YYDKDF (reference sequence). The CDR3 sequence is CATSRGDRGYNEQFF. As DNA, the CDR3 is TGTGCCACCAGCAGAGGGGACAGGGGCTACAATGAGCAGTTCTTC.

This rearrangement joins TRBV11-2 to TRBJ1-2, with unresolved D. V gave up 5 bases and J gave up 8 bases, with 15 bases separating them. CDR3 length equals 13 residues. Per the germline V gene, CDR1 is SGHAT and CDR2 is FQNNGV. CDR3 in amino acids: CASSPAGLSGYTF. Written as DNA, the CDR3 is TGTGCCAGCAGCCCGGCGGGTCTTTCGGGCTACACCTTC.

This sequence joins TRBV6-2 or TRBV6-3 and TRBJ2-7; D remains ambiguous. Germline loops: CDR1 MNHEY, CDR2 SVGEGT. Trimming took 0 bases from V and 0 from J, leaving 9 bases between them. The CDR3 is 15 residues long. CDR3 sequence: CASSYSGASSYEQYV. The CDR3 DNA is TGTGCCAGCAGTTACTCTGGCGCGAGCTCCTACGAGCAGTACGTC.

CDR3 sequence reads: CASSRTSGGGTDTQYF. CDR3 nucleotides: TGTGCCAGCTCACGCACTAGCGGGGGGGGCACAGATACGCAGTATTTT. The V call is TRBV18, the J call TRBJ2-3; 13 bases line up with TRBD2. V shed 4 bases and J 1 base; nucleotides not matched to a gene: 2. This CDR3 comprises 16 residues. Germline V CDR1 and CDR2: KGHSH, LQKENI. Filled out from reference TRBV18 and TRBJ2-3, the complete variable domain reads NAGVMQNPRHLVRRRGQEARLRCSPMKGHSHVYWYRQLPEEGLKFMVYLQKENIIDESGMPKERFSAEFPKEGPSILRIQQVVRGDSAAYFCASSRTSGGGTDTQYFGPGTRLTVL.

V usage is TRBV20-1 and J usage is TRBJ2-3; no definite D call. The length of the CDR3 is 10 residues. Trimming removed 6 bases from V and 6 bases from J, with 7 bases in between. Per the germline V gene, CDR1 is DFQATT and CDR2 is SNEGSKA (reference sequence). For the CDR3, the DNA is TGCAGTGCGCTTCAGGATACGCAGTATTTT. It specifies CSALQDTQYF.

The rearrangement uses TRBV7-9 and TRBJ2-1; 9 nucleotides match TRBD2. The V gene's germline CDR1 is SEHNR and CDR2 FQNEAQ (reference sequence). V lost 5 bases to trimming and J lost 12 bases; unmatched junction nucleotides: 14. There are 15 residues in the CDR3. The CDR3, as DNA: TGTGCCAGCAGCCCTGAAGCGTCTAGCGGGAAGTGGCAGTTCTTC. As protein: CASSPEASSGKWQFF.

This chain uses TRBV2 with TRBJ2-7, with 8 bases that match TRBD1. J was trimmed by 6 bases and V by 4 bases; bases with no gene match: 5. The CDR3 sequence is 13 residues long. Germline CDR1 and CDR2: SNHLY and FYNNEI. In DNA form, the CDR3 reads TGTGCCAGCAGTGTACAGGGGGAAGTCGAGCAGTACGTC. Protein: CASSVQGEVEQYV.

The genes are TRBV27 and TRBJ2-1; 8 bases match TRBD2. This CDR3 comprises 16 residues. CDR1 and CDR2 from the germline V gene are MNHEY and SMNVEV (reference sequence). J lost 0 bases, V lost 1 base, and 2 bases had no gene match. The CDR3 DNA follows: TGTGCCAGCAGTTTATGGAGCGGGAGCTCCTACAATGAGCAGTTCTTC. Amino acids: CASSLWSGSSYNEQFF.

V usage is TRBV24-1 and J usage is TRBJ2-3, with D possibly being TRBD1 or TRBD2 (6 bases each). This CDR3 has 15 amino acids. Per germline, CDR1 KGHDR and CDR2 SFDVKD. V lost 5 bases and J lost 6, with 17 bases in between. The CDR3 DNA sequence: TGTGCCACCAGTGGCCGGGGGCCCCCTGAGGATACGCAGTATTTT. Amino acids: CATSGRGPPEDTQYF.

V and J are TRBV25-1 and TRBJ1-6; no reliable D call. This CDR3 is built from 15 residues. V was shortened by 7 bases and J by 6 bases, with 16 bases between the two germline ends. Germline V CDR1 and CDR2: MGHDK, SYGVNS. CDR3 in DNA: TGTGCCAGCACCGTGGGAGAGGGCAGTAATTCACCCCTCCACTTT. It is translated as CASTVGEGSNSPLHF.

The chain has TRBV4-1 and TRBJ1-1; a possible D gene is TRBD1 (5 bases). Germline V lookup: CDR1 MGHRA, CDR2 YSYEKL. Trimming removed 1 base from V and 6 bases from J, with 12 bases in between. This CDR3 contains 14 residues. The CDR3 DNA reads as TGCGCCAGCAGCCAAGTCCGCCAGGGCGCTGAAGCTTTCTTT. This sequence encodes CASSQVRQGAEAFF.

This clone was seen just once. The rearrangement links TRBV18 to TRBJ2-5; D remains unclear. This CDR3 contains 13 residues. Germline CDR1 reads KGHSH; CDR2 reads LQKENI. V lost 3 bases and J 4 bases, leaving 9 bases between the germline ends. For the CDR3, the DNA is TGTGCCAGCTCACCGGTATCGGGAGAGACCCAGTACTTC. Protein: CASSPVSGETQYF.

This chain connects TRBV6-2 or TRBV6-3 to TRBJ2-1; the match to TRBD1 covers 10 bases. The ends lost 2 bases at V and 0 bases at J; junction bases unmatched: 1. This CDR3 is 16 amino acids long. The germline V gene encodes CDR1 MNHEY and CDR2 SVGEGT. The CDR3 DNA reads TGTGCCAGCAGTTACAGGACAGGGGGCTCCTACAATGAGCAGTTCTTC. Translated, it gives CASSYRTGGSYNEQFF.